This TCR beta chain was profiled in a study of CD8 T cells in ankylosing spondylitis. Scientists made TCR beta libraries using quantitative 5'-RACE with molecular barcodes. TCRdb called the 5' RACE reads again in MiXCR, with one record for every CDR3 protein. The sample includes hundreds of thousands of distinct CDR3 sequences, 12% of them seen just once. Germline-derived CDR1 and CDR2 are DFQATT and SNEGSKA (reference sequence). With 5 bases removed from V and 0 bases from J, the gap between germline ends came to 9 bases. The CDR3 runs to 13 residues. This clonotype was counted at least ten times. The antigen remains undetermined. Study-wide findings and caveats: Researchers report that disease-linked clones proved CD8+ and relatively rare in peripheral blood. Seven to nine highly homologous variants made up a TCR beta motif that seemed to typify ankylosing spondylitis blood. Past studies reported some motif variants in reactive arthritis synovial fluid and blood. Reportedly, significant enrichment of disease-linked clones occurred in matched ankylosing spondylitis synovial fluid.

Sequences were obtained from blood, either unsorted or a sorted T cell fraction (not recorded which). The V and J genes are TRBV20-1 and TRBJ2-3, with D unclear. This TCR came from a male donor with ankylosing spondylitis. The DNA of the CDR3 is TGCAGTGCTTTAGAAAGGAGCACAGATACGCAGTATTTT. The encoded protein is CSALERSTDTQYF.